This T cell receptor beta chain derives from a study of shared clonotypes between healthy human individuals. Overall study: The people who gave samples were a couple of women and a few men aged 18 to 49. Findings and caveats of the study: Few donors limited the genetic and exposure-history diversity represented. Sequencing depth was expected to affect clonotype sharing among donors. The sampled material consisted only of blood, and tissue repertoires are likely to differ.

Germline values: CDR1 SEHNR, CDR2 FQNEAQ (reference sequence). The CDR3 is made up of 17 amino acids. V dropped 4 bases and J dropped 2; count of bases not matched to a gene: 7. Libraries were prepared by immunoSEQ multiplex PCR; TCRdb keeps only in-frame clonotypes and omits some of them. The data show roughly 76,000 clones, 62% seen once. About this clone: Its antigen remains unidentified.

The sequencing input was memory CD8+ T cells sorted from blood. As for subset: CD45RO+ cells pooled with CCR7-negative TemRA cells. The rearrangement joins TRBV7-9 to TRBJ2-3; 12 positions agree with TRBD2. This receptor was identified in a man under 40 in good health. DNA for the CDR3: TGTGCCAGCAGCTCCGGACTAGCGGGGACCTCCACAGATACGCAGTATTTT. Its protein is CASSSGLAGTSTDTQYF. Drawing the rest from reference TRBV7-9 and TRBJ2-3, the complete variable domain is DTGVSQNPRHKITKRGQNVTFRCDPISEHNRLYWYRQTLGQGPEFLTYFQNEAQLEKSRLLSDRFSAERPKGSFSTLEIQRTEQGDSAMYLCASSSGLAGTSTDTQYFGPGTRLTVL.